The 23 T cell receptor beta chains listed next were all sequenced from one sample in a study of cytomegalovirus exposure and HLA in healthy donors. PCR amplification relied on 60 Vbeta primers (plus 13 Jbeta primers). Produced via immunoSEQ multiplex PCR; TCRdb's table is partial and in-frame only. Here the sample spans around 280,000 clones, roughly 90% being singletons. Material for sequencing was PBMCs. These receptors were collected from a woman aged 18-29 years in good health and CMV-seronegative.

The V call is TRBV5-1, the J call TRBJ2-7; 8 bases align to TRBD1. Germline values: CDR1 SGHRS, CDR2 YFSETQ. V gave up 6 bases and J gave up 2 bases; unmatched junction bases: 7. The CDR3 contains 14 residues. The CDR3 nucleotides read TGCGCCAGCAAAACCGGGACAGGACCCTACGAGCAGTACTTC. Translated: CASKTGTGPYEQYF.

V is TRBV25-1 and J is TRBJ1-1; D perhaps matches TRBD1 (6 bases). This CDR3 region has 15 residues. Germline V gives CDR1 MGHDK, CDR2 SYGVNS. Trimming took 5 bases from V and 0 from J, leaving 13 bases between them. The CDR3 is CASSFGGGLNTEAFF. CDR3 nucleotides: TGTGCCAGCAGTTTCGGGGGGGGGCTGAACACTGAAGCTTTCTTT.

V gene TRBV6-5 combines with J gene TRBJ2-1; 9 nucleotides line up with TRBD2. Germline V CDR1 and CDR2: MNHEY, SVGAGI. This CDR3 spans 15 amino acids. Trimming cost V 7 bases and J 10 bases; bases outside gene matches: 14. The CDR3: CASIGTSRAGEEQFF. The CDR3 DNA reads as TGTGCCAGCATTGGGACTAGCCGCGCAGGAGAGGAGCAGTTCTTC.

V and J are TRBV6-5 and TRBJ1-1; D may be TRBD1 (5 bases). CDR3 length: 14 amino acids. The ends were cut back, 6 bases at V and 0 bases at J, with 11 bases in the middle. Germline V lookup: CDR1 MNHEY, CDR2 SVGAGI. For the CDR3, the DNA is TGTGCCAGCAGCCCCCGGGGGATGAACACTGAAGCTTTCTTT. Translation gives CASSPRGMNTEAFF.

CDR3 bases: TGTGCCAGCAGCCCCAACGTAATTAGGGGCGCCGGGGAGCTGTTTTTT. Residues: CASSPNVIRGAGELFF. V and J are TRBV6-6 and TRBJ2-2; D perhaps matches TRBD1 (5 bases). The CDR3 covers 16 residues. The germline gives CDR1 MNHNY, CDR2 SVGAGI (reference sequence). Trimming shortened V by 6 bases and J by 6 bases, and 20 bases separated the two germline ends.

The chain joins TRBV13 to TRBJ1-1, with D uncertain. The CDR3 spans 13 residues. CDR1 is PRHDT, CDR2 FYEKMQ, per germline (reference sequence). Trimming removed 0 bases from V and 5 bases from J, with 7 bases in between. As DNA, the CDR3 is TGTGCCAGCAGCTTAGGGGCGGCGACTGAAGCTTTCTTT. Translating it yields CASSLGAATEAFF. Variable domain in full (rest from reference TRBV13 and TRBJ1-1): AAGVIQSPRHLIKEKRETATLKCYPIPRHDTVYWYQQGPGQDPQFLISFYEKMQSDKGSIPDRFSAQQFSDYHSELNMSSLELGDSALYFCASSLGAATEAFFGQGTRLTVV.

This clone was counted a single time. V gene TRBV11-2 combines with J gene TRBJ2-1, with TRBD1 as a possible D gene (6 bases). Germline CDR1 and CDR2: SGHAT and FQNNGV. V was cut by 3 bases and J by 6 bases, with 18 bases left in between. CDR3 length: 16 amino acids. The CDR3, as DNA: TGTGCCAGCAGCTTTGGTATAGGACAGAAAGGCAATGAGCAGTTCTTC. Its translation is CASSFGIGQKGNEQFF.

V gene TRBV30 combines with J gene TRBJ1-1; 8 nucleotides match TRBD1. Germline CDR1 is GTSNPN and CDR2 is SVGIG (reference sequence). Germline trimming cut 0 bases from V and 6 bases from J; bases unmatched to any gene: 9. The CDR3 has 15 amino acids. The CDR3 here is CAWSVRWTGRPEAFF. The DNA of the CDR3 is TGTGCCTGGAGTGTACGCTGGACAGGGAGGCCTGAAGCTTTCTTT.

This chain connects TRBV9 to TRBJ2-7; D possibly corresponds to TRBD1 (7 bases). The V end lost 3 bases, the J end lost 4 bases, and 17 bases lay between the germline ends. Germline assignment: CDR1 SGDLS and CDR2 YYNGEE. CDR3 length: 15 amino acids. CDR3 protein: CASSAGEEGAYEQYF. CDR3 DNA: TGTGCCAGCAGCGCAGGGGAGGAGGGGGCATACGAGCAGTACTTC.

This chain connects TRBV27 to TRBJ1-5; tentative D call: TRBD1 (6 bases). CDR1 is MNHEY, CDR2 SMNVEV, per germline (reference sequence). Trimming shortened V by 3 bases and J by 7 bases, and 7 bases separated the two germline ends. The CDR3 is made up of 12 amino acids. CDR3 coding DNA: TGTGCCAGCAGTTTTACAGGGCAGCCCCAGCATTTT. This codes for CASSFTGQPQHF.

The chain carries TRBV12-5 and TRBJ2-6; D is unresolved. This CDR3 contains 16 residues. V was clipped by 2 bases and J by 4 bases, with 12 bases between them. The germline gives CDR1 LGHNT, CDR2 FRNRAP. CDR3 nucleotide sequence: TGTGCTAGTGGTTTGTACCAGTTTGCCGGGGCCAACGTCCTGACTTTC. Its translation is CASGLYQFAGANVLTF.

This sequence joins TRBV5-1 and TRBJ1-3; D gene uncertain. Germline V gene sequence: CDR1 SGHRS, CDR2 YFSETQ. This CDR3 has 15 amino acids. V was clipped by 2 bases and J by 0 bases, with 9 bases between them. The CDR3 protein is CASSLDPSSGNTIYF. The CDR3, as DNA: TGCGCCAGCAGCTTAGATCCGAGCTCTGGAAACACCATATATTTT.

This rearrangement joins TRBV14 to TRBJ2-7; D not resolved. This CDR3 has 19 residues. Trimming stripped 0 bases from V and 1 base from J, with 22 bases between. CDR1 is SGHDN, CDR2 FVKESK, per germline. The CDR3 here is CASSQEWLGTGRLSYEQYF. For the CDR3, the DNA is TGTGCCAGCAGCCAAGAATGGTTAGGCACTGGGCGTCTATCCTACGAGCAGTACTTC. Full variable domain (remainder filled in from reference TRBV14 and TRBJ2-7): EAGVTQFPSHSVIEKGQTVTLRCDPISGHDNLYWYRRVMGKEIKFLLHFVKESKQDESGMPNNRFLAERTGGTYSTLKVQPAELEDSGVYFCASSQEWLGTGRLSYEQYFGPGTRLTVT.

This clone has a single count. This chain connects TRBV2 to TRBJ2-1; possibly TRBD2 for D (7 bases). The CDR3 extends over 15 amino acids. The V end was cut by 8 bases, the J end by 2 bases, with 16 bases between. Germline V lookup: CDR1 SNHLY, CDR2 FYNNEI. The CDR3 here is CASPTRGGPYNEQFF. In DNA form, the CDR3 reads TGTGCCAGCCCCACCCGCGGGGGCCCCTACAATGAGCAGTTCTTC.

The V call is TRBV14, the J call TRBJ1-3, with D hard to call. V was clipped by 4 bases and J by 4 bases, with 8 bases between them. This CDR3 spans 13 amino acids. In germline, CDR1 is SGHDN, CDR2 FVKESK. The DNA for the CDR3 is TGTGCCAGCAGCCGACAAGAAGGAAACACCATATATTTT. Amino acids: CASSRQEGNTIYF.

V and J are TRBV6-6 and TRBJ1-2; 7 nucleotides line up with TRBD1. This CDR3 is built from 13 residues. V dropped 6 bases and J dropped 4; count of bases not matched to a gene: 5. Germline CDR1 reads MNHNY; CDR2 reads SVGAGI (reference sequence). CDR3 residues: CASRPGGGYGYTF. Written as DNA, the CDR3 is TGTGCCAGCAGGCCAGGGGGTGGCTATGGCTACACCTTC.

V is TRBV2 and J is TRBJ2-7; 8 bases agree with TRBD2. This CDR3 contains 15 residues. The J segment lost 3 bases and the V segment lost 2 bases, leaving 6 bases of the junction unmatched. Per the germline V gene, CDR1 is SNHLY and CDR2 is FYNNEI. The CDR3 is CASSESGGPFYEQYF. For the CDR3, the DNA is TGTGCCAGCAGTGAAAGCGGGGGACCGTTCTACGAGCAGTACTTC.

This clone was recorded a few times. CDR3 amino acids: CASSDPYNEQFF. For the CDR3, the DNA is TGTGCCAGCAGTGATCCGTACAATGAGCAGTTCTTC. The chain has TRBV25-1 and TRBJ2-1; no definite D call. Trimming removed 3 bases at V and 4 bases at J, with 4 bases between. The germline CDR1 and CDR2 sequences are MGHDK and SYGVNS. The CDR3 totals 12 residues.

This chain uses TRBV7-8 with TRBJ1-2, with 7 bases identical to TRBD1. The CDR3 has 16 residues. Germline trimming cut 5 bases from V and 1 base from J; bases unmatched to any gene: 10. CDR1 and CDR2 (germline): SGHVS, FQNEAQ. The CDR3 region is CASSPGTAGGNYGYTF. CDR3 nucleotides: TGTGCCAGCAGCCCCGGGACAGCCGGCGGTAACTATGGCTACACCTTC.

J is TRBJ1-2 and V is TRBV30; D is ambiguous. CDR3 length equals 15 residues. V was trimmed by 0 bases and J by 0 bases, leaving 11 bases between them. Germline V gives CDR1 GTSNPN, CDR2 SVGIG (reference sequence). The CDR3 here is CAWSVPRLANYGYTF. The CDR3 region has the DNA TGTGCCTGGAGTGTACCCCGGTTAGCTAACTATGGCTACACCTTC.

This clone was seen just once. V usage is TRBV19 and J usage is TRBJ1-2; D unresolved. The V gene lost 1 base and the J gene lost 2 bases, with 11 bases spanning the gap. Looked up from germline, CDR1 is LNHDA and CDR2 is SQIVND (reference sequence). This CDR3 has 15 residues. CDR3 sequence: CASSIAVTQNYGYTF. The CDR3 coding sequence is TGTGCCAGTAGTATAGCCGTGACACAGAACTATGGCTACACCTTC. The full variable domain, rest sourced from reference TRBV19 and TRBJ1-2, is DGGITQSPKYLFRKEGQNVTLSCEQNLNHDAMYWYRQDPGQGLRLIYYSQIVNDFQKGDIAEGYSVSREKKESFPLTVTSAQKNPTAFYLCASSIAVTQNYGYTFGSGTRLTVV.

Comment on this clone: One end of the junction fails to match germline, which may point to a read error. The V gene is TRBV30, the J gene TRBJ2-4; tentative D call: TRBD2 (5 bases). CDR1 is GTSNPN and CDR2 is SVGIG in the germline V gene (reference sequence). There are 15 residues in the CDR3. The CDR3 protein is CAWNPVRGVKSIQYF. The CDR3 nucleotides read TGTGCCTGGAACCCCGTTCGGGGAGTCAAAAGCATTCAGTACTTC.

This clone has a handful of counts. This sequence joins TRBV18 and TRBJ1-1; D is possibly TRBD1 (6 bases). CDR3 size: 13 residues. The V and J ends lost 5 bases and 4 bases respectively, with 11 bases between them. The germline gives CDR1 KGHSH, CDR2 LQKENI. As DNA, the CDR3 is TGTGCCAGCTCAACAGGGACGGGCACTGAAGCTTTCTTT. Encoded protein: CASSTGTGTEAFF.